This paragraph covers one T cell receptor beta chain sequence. This clonotype was recorded at least ten times. The specificity of this receptor is unknown. No quality values exist for individual bases; no much larger clone is one base distant. The sample comes from a study of human T cells and chemical hapten exposure (dated by TCRdb to 2020 to 2023). Regarding the research as a whole: For sensitization, 2% DPC in acetone was applied to a 2 cm by 2 cm area of upper inner arm skin. Throughout the study period of around 24 weeks, patients also received therapeutic DPC doses to the scalp every week. Patch testing was done on the upper back using Finn chambers containing 0.01% DPC, and results were scored after 6 days according to International Contact Dermatitis Research Group standards. Alopecia areata with under or over 50% scalp involvement, alopecia totalis and alopecia universalis were represented in the patient cohort, which was mostly female. Libraries were pooled for sequencing, and per-sample TCR yields varied mainly because of small differences in library volumes within the pool. This study followed changes in the peripheral blood TCR repertoire in vivo during primary and secondary sensitization of alopecia patients to the hapten diphenylcyclopropenone (DPC). Blood samples were taken from patients before sensitization (week 0) and then at 2, 6 and about 24 weeks after DPC sensitization. For TCR sequencing, blood came from 25 to 35 alopecia patients at anywhere from one to four time points (pre-sensitization, 2, 6 and 24 weeks).

Study-wide findings and limitations: A positive correlation was found between the number of PT1 expanded TCRs and patch test score, with significance reached at thresholds 8, 16 and 32 but not 4. The number of TCRs above 1 in 1000 frequency did not change with DPC sensitization; there was no evidence of global repertoire structure alterations. All patients had alopecia, a presumed autoimmune disease, so their immune response might differ from that of healthy individuals. After repeated subsampling, the strength of the expansion versus patch-test correlation and the threshold at which it became significant changed. Expanded TCRs formed significantly more large CDR3 similarity clusters than pre-sensitization or healthy control sets, consistent with antigen-driven responses.

Reading the label with the study, this specimen's time point is: pre-sensitization, week 0. The treatment or condition label corresponds to: therapeutic diphenylcyclopropenone sensitization with weekly scalp DPC. Blood at each patch-test visit was drawn before the patch test was applied. To be eligible, patients had to be aged 18 to 70, diagnosed with alopecia and judged suitable for DPC therapy, while pregnant patients were excluded. Total RNA was extracted from unfractionated whole blood collected in Tempus Blood RNA tubes. V is reduced by 7 bases and J by 7 bases, leaving a spacing of 13 bases between them. CDR1 and CDR2, looked up from the germline V gene (reference sequence), are DFQATT and SNEGSKA. Measured from the cysteine to the phenylalanine, the CDR3 is 12 residues long. The read is trimmed to its CDR3 DNA, 36 bases read in frame from base 1. To prepare the library, RACE was applied. The listed sequencing device is NextSeq 500. Library preparation attached unique molecular identifiers to individual cDNA molecules for quantitative, reproducible TCR counting. Both TCR alpha and TCR beta chains were sequenced from each blood RNA sample. The authors' pipeline ran thus. A median of about 100,000 TCRs per sample was observed, with a range of about 20,000 to 700,000. V, J and CDR3 annotation of the TCR reads was carried out using the Decombinator software suite. To make PS versus PT1 abundance plots, every sample was subsampled to the same number of TCRs (28,000). TCRs were defined as expanded if absent before sensitization and observed at least eight times at the 2-week time point. TCRdb redid the processing of the public reads, applying fastp at Q25 and MiXCR, and retained in-frame beta chains. For every CDR3 protein sequence, its rows merge into one entry that carries the most common genes and DNA. The V and J calls and clone size are TCRdb's, not the authors'. The sample includes under 100,000 distinct CDR3 sequences, with 7.5% to 9.5% observed a single time. Just over 2.5% of the sample rests with the top ten.

This sequence was found in a man between 35 and 55 years old with alopecia areata. Some clones in this sample may be carry-over from other donors' samples. The rearranged chain carries TRBV20-1 and TRBJ1-4; the D gene remains uncertain. The sample was whole blood, taken in connection with sensitization to the hapten diphenylcyclopropenone (DPC). The CDR3 amino acid sequence is: CSGAGPGEKLFF. The DNA sequence follows: TGCAGTGGGGCGGGCCCAGGTGAAAAACTGTTTTTT.